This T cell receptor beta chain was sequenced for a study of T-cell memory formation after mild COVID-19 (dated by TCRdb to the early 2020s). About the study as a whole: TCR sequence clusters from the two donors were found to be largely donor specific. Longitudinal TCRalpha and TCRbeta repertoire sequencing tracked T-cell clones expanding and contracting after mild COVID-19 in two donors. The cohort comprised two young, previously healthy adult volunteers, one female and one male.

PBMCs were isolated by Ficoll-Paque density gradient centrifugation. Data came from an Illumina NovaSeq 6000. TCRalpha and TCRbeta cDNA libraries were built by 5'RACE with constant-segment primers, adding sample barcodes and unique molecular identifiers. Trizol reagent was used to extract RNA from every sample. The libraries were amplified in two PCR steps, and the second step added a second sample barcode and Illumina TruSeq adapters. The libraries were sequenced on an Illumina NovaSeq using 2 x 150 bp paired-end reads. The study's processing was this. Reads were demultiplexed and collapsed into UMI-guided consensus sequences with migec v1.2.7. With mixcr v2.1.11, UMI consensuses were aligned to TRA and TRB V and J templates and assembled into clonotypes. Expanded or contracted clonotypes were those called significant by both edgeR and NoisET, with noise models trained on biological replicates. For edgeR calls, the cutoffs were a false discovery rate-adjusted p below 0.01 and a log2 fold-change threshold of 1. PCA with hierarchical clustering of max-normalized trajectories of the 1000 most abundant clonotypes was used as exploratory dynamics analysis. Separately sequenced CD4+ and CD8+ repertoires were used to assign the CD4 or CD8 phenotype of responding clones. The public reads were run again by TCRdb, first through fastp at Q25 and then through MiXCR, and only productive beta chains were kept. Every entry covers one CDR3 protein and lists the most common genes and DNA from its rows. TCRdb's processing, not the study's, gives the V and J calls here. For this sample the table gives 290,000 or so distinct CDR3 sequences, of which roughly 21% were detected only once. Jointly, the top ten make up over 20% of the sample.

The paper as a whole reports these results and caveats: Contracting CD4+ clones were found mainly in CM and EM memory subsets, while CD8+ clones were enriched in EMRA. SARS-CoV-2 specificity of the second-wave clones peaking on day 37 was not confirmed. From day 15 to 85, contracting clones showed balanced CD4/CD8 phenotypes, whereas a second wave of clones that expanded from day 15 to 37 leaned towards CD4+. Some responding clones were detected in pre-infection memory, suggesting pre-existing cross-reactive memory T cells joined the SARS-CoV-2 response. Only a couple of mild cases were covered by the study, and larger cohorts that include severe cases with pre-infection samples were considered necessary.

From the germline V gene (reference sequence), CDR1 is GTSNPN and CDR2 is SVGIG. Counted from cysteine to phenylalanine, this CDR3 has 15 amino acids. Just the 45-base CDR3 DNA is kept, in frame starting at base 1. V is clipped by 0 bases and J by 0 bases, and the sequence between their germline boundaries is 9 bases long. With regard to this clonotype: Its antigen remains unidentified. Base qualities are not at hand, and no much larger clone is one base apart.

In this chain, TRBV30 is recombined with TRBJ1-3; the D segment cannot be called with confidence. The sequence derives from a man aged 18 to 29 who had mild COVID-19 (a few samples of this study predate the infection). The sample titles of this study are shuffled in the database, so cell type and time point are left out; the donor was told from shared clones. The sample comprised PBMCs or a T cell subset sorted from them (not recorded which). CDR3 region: CAWSVNPFSGNTIYF. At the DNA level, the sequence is TGTGCCTGGAGTGTAAACCCGTTCTCTGGAAACACCATATATTTT. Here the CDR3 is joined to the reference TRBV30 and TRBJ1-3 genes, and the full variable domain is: SQTIHQWPATLVQPVGSPLSLECTVEGTSNPNLYWYRQAAGRGLQLLFYSVGIGQISSEVPQNLSASRPQDRQFILSSKKLLLSDSGFYLCAWSVNPFSGNTIYFGEGSWLTVV.